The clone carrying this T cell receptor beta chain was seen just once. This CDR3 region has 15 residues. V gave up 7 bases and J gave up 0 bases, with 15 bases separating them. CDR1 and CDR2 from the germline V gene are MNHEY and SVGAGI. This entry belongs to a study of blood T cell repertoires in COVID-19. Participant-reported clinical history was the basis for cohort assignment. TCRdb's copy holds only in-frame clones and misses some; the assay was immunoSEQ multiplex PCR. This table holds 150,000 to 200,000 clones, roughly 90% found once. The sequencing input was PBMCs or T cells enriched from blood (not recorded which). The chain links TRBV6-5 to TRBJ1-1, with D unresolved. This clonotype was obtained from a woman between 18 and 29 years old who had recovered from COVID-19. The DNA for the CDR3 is TGTGCCAGCAAGGCCCCGAGGCAGTTGAACACTGAAGCTTTCTTT. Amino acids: CASKAPRQLNTEAFF.